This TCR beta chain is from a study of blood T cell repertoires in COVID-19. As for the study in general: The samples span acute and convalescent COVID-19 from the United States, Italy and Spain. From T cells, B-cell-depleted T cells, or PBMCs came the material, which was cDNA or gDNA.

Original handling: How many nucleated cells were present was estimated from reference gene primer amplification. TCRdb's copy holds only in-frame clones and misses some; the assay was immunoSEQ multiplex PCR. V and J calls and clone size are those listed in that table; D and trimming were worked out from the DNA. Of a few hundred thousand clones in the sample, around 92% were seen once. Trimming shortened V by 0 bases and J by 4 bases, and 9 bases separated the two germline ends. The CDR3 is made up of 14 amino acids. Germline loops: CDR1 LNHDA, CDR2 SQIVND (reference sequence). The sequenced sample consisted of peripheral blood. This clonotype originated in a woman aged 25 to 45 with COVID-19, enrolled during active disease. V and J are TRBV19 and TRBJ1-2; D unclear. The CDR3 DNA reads TGTGCCAGTAGTATAGACCCCCGGGGCTATGGCTACACCTTC. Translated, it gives CASSIDPRGYGYTF.